Below, one TCR beta chain is given with its context. This record belongs to a study of blood T cell repertoires in COVID-19. Study background: Sources were T cells, B-cell-depleted T cells, or PBMCs; the material itself was cDNA or gDNA.

In the original processing: Reference gene primer amplification gave nucleated cell count estimates. The data were produced by immunoSEQ multiplex PCR, yet TCRdb's version contains in-frame clones alone and is incomplete. V and J calls and clone size are those listed in that table; D and trimming were worked out from the DNA. The data show some 30,000 clones, with approximately 88% seen just once and roughly 9.8% held by the top ten. Source material: peripheral blood. This sequence was found in an older man with active COVID-19.

The CDR3 loop is CASSDVGAGGFTDTQYF. DNA for the CDR3: TGTGCCAGCAGTGACGTCGGGGCAGGGGGTTTCACAGATACGCAGTATTTT. The J gene is TRBJ2-3, the V gene TRBV25-1; 7 bases map to TRBD1. Germline CDR1 reads MGHDK; CDR2 reads SYGVNS. The trim removed 3 bases at V and 2 bases at J, leaving 11 bases unmatched. This CDR3 has 17 residues.